A single TCR beta chain is shown here with its context. Its matching antigen is unknown. The data were obtained in a study of T cell responses to AZD1222 COVID-19 vaccine. Study-wide results and caveats: Most donors were white British and more were female, and clonal diversity was possibly underestimated.

With 5 bases clipped from V and 5 bases from J, the junction kept 0 bases outside the gene matches. The CDR3 has 12 amino acids. Germline values: CDR1 MNHEY, CDR2 SMNVEV (reference sequence). Here immunoSEQ multiplex PCR was the method, and the copy in TCRdb shows in-frame clones only, minus some. The data show about 75,000 clones, approximately 90% seen once. The TCR was taken from an adult who received the MenACWY meningococcal vaccine as a control. The sequenced sample was peripheral blood, obtained 28 days after the second dose of the MenACWY control vaccine. The J gene is TRBJ1-2, the V gene TRBV27; TRBD1 agrees at 9 bases. The CDR3 sequence is CASSGQGYGYTF. The DNA for the CDR3 is TGTGCCAGCAGTGGACAGGGGTATGGCTACACCTTC.